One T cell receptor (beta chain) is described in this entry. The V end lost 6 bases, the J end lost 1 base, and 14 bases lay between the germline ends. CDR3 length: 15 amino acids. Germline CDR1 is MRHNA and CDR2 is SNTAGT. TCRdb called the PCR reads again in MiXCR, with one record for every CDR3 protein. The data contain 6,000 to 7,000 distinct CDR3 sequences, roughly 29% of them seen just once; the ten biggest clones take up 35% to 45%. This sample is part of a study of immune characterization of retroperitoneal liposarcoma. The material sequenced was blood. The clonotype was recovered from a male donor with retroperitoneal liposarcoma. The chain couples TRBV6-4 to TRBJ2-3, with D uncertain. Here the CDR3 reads CASRKSGVGTDTQYF. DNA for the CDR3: TGTGCCAGCAGGAAGAGTGGGGTCGGCACAGATACGCAGTATTTT.